The 13 T cell receptor beta chains listed next were all sequenced from one sample in a study of blood T cell repertoires in COVID-19 (TCRdb year 2020). Library preparation used the immunoSEQ multiplex PCR assay. The immuneACCESS repertoire file appears here via TCRdb, limited to in-frame rearrangements. These files lack a portion of the clones; in checked studies, under half of the deficit traces to unresolved V genes, and the cause of the others is not known. The sample records about 250,000 clones, 70% to 85% of which are singletons. The ten largest make up 8.9% of the sample. The sample was peripheral blood. Source of these receptors: a man at least 80 years old with acute or convalescent COVID-19.

This clone was detected a few times. The V call is TRBV2, the J call TRBJ1-2, with 11 nucleotides matching TRBD1. The V gene's germline CDR1 is SNHLY and CDR2 FYNNEI. The CDR3 length is 13 residues. Losses at the gene ends were 6 bases for V and 7 bases for J; bases not matched to a gene: 4. CDR3 bases: TGTGCCAGCAGGATGGACAGGGGGCCTGGCTACACCTTC. This codes for CASRMDRGPGYTF.

This rearrangement joins TRBV2 to TRBJ2-1, with 9 bases that match TRBD1. The germline gives CDR1 SNHLY, CDR2 FYNNEI. The trim removed 7 bases at V and 8 bases at J, leaving 18 bases unmatched. The CDR3 loop spans 17 amino acids. Here the CDR3 DNA reads TGTGCCAGCACAAGGTACAGGGGGCCCATGAGGTACCATGAGCAGTTCTTC. As protein: CASTRYRGPMRYHEQFF. Supplemented by reference TRBV2 and TRBJ2-1, the full variable domain reads EPEVTQTPSHQVTQMGQEVILRCVPISNHLYFYWYRQILGQKVEFLVSFYNNEISEKSEIFDDQFSVERPDGSNFTLKIRSTKLEDSAMYFCASTRYRGPMRYHEQFFGPGTRLTVL.

V usage is TRBV30 and J usage is TRBJ1-3; 10 bases align to TRBD1. V shed 5 bases, J shed 2 bases, and the junction held 6 bases outside the gene matches. From germline, CDR1 is GTSNPN and CDR2 SVGIG (reference sequence). This CDR3 has 15 residues. The CDR3 sequence is CAWRDRGSTGNTIYF. The CDR3 coding sequence is TGTGCCTGGCGGGACAGGGGTTCGACTGGAAACACCATATATTTT.

V usage is TRBV27 and J usage is TRBJ2-7; D is perhaps TRBD1 (5 bases). The germline V and J ends were trimmed by 2 bases and 3 bases, with 14 bases remaining between them. CDR1 and CDR2 (germline): MNHEY, SMNVEV (reference sequence). The CDR3 sequence is 15 residues long. CDR3 in amino acids: CASSLVLAQGYEQYF. CDR3 DNA sequence: TGTGCCAGCAGTTTAGTTCTGGCTCAGGGCTACGAGCAGTACTTC.

The chain joins TRBV6-5 to TRBJ2-1, with TRBD2 identical over 8 bases. This CDR3 contains 15 residues. The J segment lost 3 bases and the V segment lost 6 bases, leaving 7 bases of the junction unmatched. CDR1 and CDR2 from the germline V gene are MNHEY and SVGAGI. The CDR3 sequence is CASRRAGAIYNEQFF. The CDR3 DNA reads TGTGCCAGCAGGCGAGCGGGGGCGATCTACAATGAGCAGTTCTTC.

The gene calls are TRBV3-1 (or the pseudogene TRBV3-2) and TRBJ2-3, with a weak D call TRBD1 (6 bases). Trimming took 0 bases from V and 6 from J, leaving 13 bases between them. The CDR3 extends over 15 amino acids. Germline V gives CDR1 LGHDT, CDR2 YNNKEL (reference sequence). The CDR3 DNA reads TGTGCCAGCAGCCAAGATGGGGCAGGGGCGGATACGCAGTATTTT. Translating gives CASSQDGAGADTQYF.

The rearrangement uses TRBV5-4 and TRBJ1-4; 10 nucleotides line up with TRBD1. The CDR3 is 18 amino acids. V shed 4 bases and J 4 bases; nucleotides not matched to a gene: 13. Germline CDR1 is SGHNT and CDR2 is YYREEE (reference sequence). The CDR3 loop reads CASSPGTGVPGGNEKLFF. CDR3 in DNA: TGTGCCAGCAGCCCCGGGACAGGGGTACCAGGGGGTAATGAAAAACTGTTTTTT.

The V call is TRBV10-3, the J call TRBJ2-7, with TRBD1 as a possible D gene (6 bases). In germline, CDR1 is ENHRY, CDR2 SYGVKD. The V end was cut by 3 bases, the J end by 7 bases, with 22 bases between. The CDR3 contains 16 residues. CDR3 in amino acids: CAISDPRQDWDGEQYF. The CDR3 bases are TGTGCCATCAGTGACCCTAGACAGGACTGGGATGGGGAGCAGTACTTC.

The rearrangement uses TRBV5-1 and TRBJ1-2, with 8 positions matching TRBD1. This CDR3 has 16 residues. J gave up 3 bases and V 4 bases, and 11 bases lay outside the gene matches. Germline CDR1 SGHRS, CDR2 YFSETQ. The CDR3 region has the DNA TGCGCCAGCAGCGTCGGACAGGGCGATCCCCACTATGGCTACACCTTC. Encoded protein: CASSVGQGDPHYGYTF.

This clone was counted at least ten times. The chain couples TRBV3-1 (or the pseudogene TRBV3-2) to TRBJ1-6, with D possibly being TRBD1 (6 bases). The CDR3 has 15 residues. Trimming removed 1 base at V and 7 bases at J, with 11 bases between. Germline V lookup: CDR1 LGHDT, CDR2 YNNKEL (reference sequence). DNA for the CDR3: TGTGCCAGCAGCCAAGGACATAGGGGGAATTCACCCCTCCACTTT. Amino acid sequence: CASSQGHRGNSPLHF.

This chain connects TRBV11-2 to TRBJ2-7; no clear D. There are 11 residues in the CDR3. V lost 4 bases, J lost 3 bases, and 4 bases lay in between. CDR1 and CDR2 (germline): SGHAT, FQNNGV. CDR3 residues: CASSSVYEQYF. CDR3 nucleotides: TGTGCCAGCAGCTCCGTCTACGAGCAGTACTTC.

A word on this clone: The junction differs from germline at one of its ends, possibly a read error. V gene TRBV6-2 or TRBV6-3 combines with J gene TRBJ1-1; a possible D gene is TRBD1 (5 bases). Germline V gene sequence: CDR1 MNHEY, CDR2 SVGEGT. The CDR3 contains 13 residues. In DNA form, the CDR3 reads TGTGCCAGCAGCATAGCGGGGCCGACTCACCCCTTTTTT. It is translated as CASSIAGPTHPFF.

The rearrangement uses TRBV18 and TRBJ1-4; TRBD1 aligns across 10 bases. The V and J ends lost 0 bases and 3 bases, in that order; junction bases with no gene match: 4. The CDR3 runs 17 residues. CDR1 KGHSH and CDR2 LQKENI come from the germline V gene. CDR3 in amino acids: CASSPPTGGAPNEKLFF. The CDR3 region has the DNA TGTGCCAGCTCACCACCGACAGGGGGCGCGCCTAATGAAAAACTGTTTTTT.